Listed below are T cell receptor beta chains from one sample, sequenced in a study of blood T cell repertoires in COVID-19. TCRdb keeps only in-frame clones here, not all; method: immunoSEQ multiplex PCR. In the table there are more than 85,000 clones, 70% to 90% of which are singletons. The sample was peripheral blood. Source of these receptors: a man in his 60s with acute or convalescent COVID-19. Both conserved end residues are part of each CDR3. The D gene is left open where the match is weak. The size entry is marked missing in some rows and otherwise reads once, few, many or a size class.

TRBV10-3	once	TRBJ2-1	.	TGTGCCATCTTTACTAGTTTCAATGAGCAGTTCTTC	CAIFTSFNEQFF
TRBV5-6	.	TRBJ1-5	.	TGTGCCAGCAGCTTGTGGGGTTCAGGGCAGCCCCAGCATTTT	CASSLWGSGQPQHF
TRBV6-5	.	TRBJ2-2	TRBD2	TGTGCCAGCAGTTATCGGACTAGCGCCTTGGGGGGGGAGCTGTTTTTT	CASSYRTSALGGELFF
TRBV11-3	.	TRBJ2-6	.	TGTGCCAGCAGCTTAATGGGAACTCGAGGGTCCGGGGCCAACGTCCTGACTTTC	CASSLMGTRGSGANVLTF
TRBV9	.	TRBJ1-5	.	TGTGCCAGCAGCGTAGGTCCCGAGGGAGCCTTACCCCAGCATTTT	CASSVGPEGALPQHF
TRBV5-5	.	TRBJ2-5	TRBD2	TGTGCCAGCAGCTTCGGGGGGGGCCAAGAGACCCAGTACTTC	CASSFGGGQETQYF
TRBV6-2/TRBV6-3	once	TRBJ2-2	.	TGTGCCAGCAGTCAGGGGGGGAACACCGGGGAGCTGTTTTTT	CASSQGGNTGELFF
TRBV7-9	.	TRBJ1-1	.	TGTGCCAGCAGCTCTAGACAGGACCTGAACACTGAAGCTTTCTTT	CASSSRQDLNTEAFF
TRBV27	.	TRBJ2-3	TRBD1	TGTGCCAGCCTCCGGACAGGGACAGATACGCAGTATTTT	CASLRTGTDTQYF
TRBV30	few	TRBJ2-5	.	TGTGCCTGGAGTAGGGCCCAGCGGGAGACCCAGTACTTC	CAWSRAQRETQYF
TRBV5-1	.	TRBJ1-4	.	TGCGCCAGCAGCTTGGGACGGGAACTGTTTTTT	CASSLGRELFF
TRBV6-2/TRBV6-3	.	TRBJ2-1	TRBD1	TGTGCCAGCAGTAAATTAGGGACAGGGTATGAGCAGTTCTTC	CASSKLGTGYEQFF
TRBV5-1	.	TRBJ1-1	.	TGCGCCAGCGGGCCAGGGGACCAAGAAGCTTTCTTT	CASGPGDQEAFF
TRBV6-5	.	TRBJ2-1	.	TGTGCCAGCAGTTACGGAACAGGGCCTAATGAGCAGTTCTTC	CASSYGTGPNEQFF
TRBV29-1	.	TRBJ1-5	.	TGCAGCGTTGTGGAGGGTGCGAGGCAGCCCCAGCATTTT	CSVVEGARQPQHF
TRBV29-1	once	TRBJ1-1	.	TGCAGCGTTGGAGGAGTTCTAAACACTGAAGCTTTCTTT	CSVGGVLNTEAFF
TRBV2	few	TRBJ1-1	.	TGTGCCAGCAGTACAGAGATGAACACTGAAGCTTTCTTT	CASSTEMNTEAFF
TRBV25-1	few	TRBJ2-3	.	TGTGCCAGCAGTGAAGGGAGAACTCACACAGATACGCAGTATTTT	CASSEGRTHTDTQYF
TRBV14	once	TRBJ2-3	TRBD2	TGTGCCAGCAGCGACCGACTAGCGAGATTCACAGATACGCAGTATTTT	CASSDRLARFTDTQYF
TRBV6-4	.	TRBJ2-1	TRBD2	TGTGCCAGCGCCTTAGGGAGCGGGGGGCTTCACCTGGATGAGCAGTTCTTC	CASALGSGGLHLDEQFF
TRBV3-1/TRBV3-2	.	TRBJ1-4	.	TGTGCCAGCAGCCCTACCTGGGGGGGCTCTAATGAAAAACTGTTTTTT	CASSPTWGGSNEKLFF
TRBV19	.	TRBJ1-3	.	TGTGCCAGCAACGACTTCTCTGGAAACACCATATATTTT	CASNDFSGNTIYF
TRBV6-5	few	TRBJ1-3	.	TGTGCCAGCATCGGGGGAGCCCTGGGAGGTGACACCATATATTTT	CASIGGALGGDTIYF
TRBV18	.	TRBJ2-5	.	TGTGCCAGCTCACCACCGAACGGCCAAGAGACCCAGTACTTC	CASSPPNGQETQYF
TRBV14	few	TRBJ1-1	.	TGTGCCAGCAGCCCTAGGGCGGGGAACACTGAAGCTTTCTTT	CASSPRAGNTEAFF
TRBV11-3	.	TRBJ2-2	.	TGTGCCAGCAGCCCCTTACAGGTCCTCGGGGAGCTGTTTTTT	CASSPLQVLGELFF
TRBV4-2	.	TRBJ2-5	.	TGTGCCAGCAGCCAAGATCAGGGAAGGCGGGAGACCCAGTACTTC	CASSQDQGRRETQYF
TRBV19	once	TRBJ2-7	.	TGTGCCAGTAGTATGGGCGGGGCGGGTAGCGGCGGCTCCTACGAGCAGTACTTC	CASSMGGAGSGGSYEQYF
TRBV28	few	TRBJ2-1	.	TGTGCCAGCAGTTTATCCGACAGGTACAATGAGCAGTTCTTC	CASSLSDRYNEQFF
TRBV24-1	.	TRBJ2-1	TRBD2	TGTGCCACCAGTGAGATGACTAGCGGGGCCTACAATGAGCAGTTCTTC	CATSEMTSGAYNEQFF
TRBV7-3	once	TRBJ2-3	.	TGTGCCAGCAGCTTAGGTCAGGGGATGGATACGCAGTATTTT	CASSLGQGMDTQYF
TRBV3-1/TRBV3-2	.	TRBJ1-2	TRBD1	TGTGCCAGCAGCCCCAGTCAGGGGACAGGGGGCTACACCTTC	CASSPSQGTGGYTF
TRBV3-1/TRBV3-2	.	TRBJ2-2	.	TGTGCCAGCAGCCCCAGACAGGCGAACACCGGGGAGCTGTTTTTT	CASSPRQANTGELFF
TRBV6-2/TRBV6-3	.	TRBJ2-6	.	TGTGCCAGCAGTAAAGTTAGCTCTGGGGCCAACGTCCTGACTTTC	CASSKVSSGANVLTF
TRBV7-2	.	TRBJ1-5	.	TGTGCCAGCAGCTTCGGGGAGAATCAGCCCCAGCATTTT	CASSFGENQPQHF
TRBV25-1	.	TRBJ2-3	TRBD2	TGTGCCAGCAGTGGAGCGGGAACAGATACGCAGTATTTT	CASSGAGTDTQYF
TRBV2	.	TRBJ2-4	.	TGTGCCAGCAGCCTCAGGGGTAGGGAAAACATTCAGTACTTC	CASSLRGRENIQYF
TRBV7-3	.	TRBJ2-1	TRBD2	TGTGCCAGCAGCTTAAGTGGGGGGGATGAGCAGTTCTTC	CASSLSGGDEQFF
TRBV9	.	TRBJ2-5	TRBD2	TGTGCCAGCAGCGTAGCCCCTCTCCCGACTAGCGGGGCGGAGACCCAGTACTTC	CASSVAPLPTSGAETQYF
TRBV5-6	.	TRBJ2-5	.	TGTGCCAGCAGCTTCACTGGAGAGACCCAGTACTTC	CASSFTGETQYF
TRBV28	.	TRBJ1-4	TRBD1	TGTGCCAGCGACAGGGCCCCCGGGGAAAAACTGTTTTTT	CASDRAPGEKLFF
TRBV9	.	TRBJ1-5	.	TGTGCCAGCAGCGTCCTTCCTGTAAGCAATCAGCCCCAGCATTTT	CASSVLPVSNQPQHF
TRBV11-3	.	TRBJ2-1	TRBD1	TGTGCCAGCAGCTTTCTACAGGGGGGTTCGAACAATGAGCAGTTCTTC	CASSFLQGGSNNEQFF
TRBV6-5	.	TRBJ2-3	TRBD2	TGTGCCAGCAGACGGACTAGCGGGTATCCAGATACGCAGTATTTT	CASRRTSGYPDTQYF
TRBV18	.	TRBJ2-5	TRBD2	TGTGCCAGCTCACCACCGAGCGGGGGAAAAGAGACCCAGTACTTC	CASSPPSGGKETQYF
TRBV15	.	TRBJ2-2	.	TGTGCCACCAGCAGAACTAGCCAGAACACCGGGGAGCTGTTTTTT	CATSRTSQNTGELFF
TRBV7-3	once	TRBJ2-1	.	TGTGCCAGCAGCTTAAACGGGGTCCAGGGGGAGCAGTTCTTC	CASSLNGVQGEQFF
TRBV4-1	.	TRBJ1-4	TRBD1	TGCGCCAGCAGCCGTCGGGACAGTAATGAAAAACTGTTTTTT	CASSRRDSNEKLFF
TRBV30	.	TRBJ1-2	.	TGTGCCTGGGGGGGGACCGTGGGCGGTCATGGCTACACCTTC	CAWGGTVGGHGYTF
TRBV5-1	.	TRBJ1-3	TRBD1	TGCGCCAGCAGCCTGACAGGGGACTCTGGAAACACCATATATTTT	CASSLTGDSGNTIYF